A selection of T cell receptor beta chains follows, all from one sample in a study of beta chain features in type 1 diabetes. The data were produced by immunoSEQ multiplex PCR, yet TCRdb's version contains in-frame clones alone and is incomplete. Of some 44,000 clones listed, around 71% are singletons. Material: Tregs from blood. These receptors came from a woman younger than 30 with type 1 diabetes. Each CDR3 is given with its conserved first and last residue. D genes are given only for firm matches. Not all rows give a size; the values are once, few, many and, for expanded clones, a class.

clone size	D gene	J gene	V gene	CDR3 protein	CDR3 DNA
few	NA	TRBJ2-2	TRBV19	CASSINRGGWNTGELFF	TGTGCCAGTAGTATCAACCGCGGGGGCTGGAACACCGGGGAGCTGTTTTTT
few	NA	TRBJ2-1	TRBV7-2	CASSLASSGAYNEQFF	TGTGCCAGCAGCTTAGCGTCGTCGGGGGCCTACAATGAGCAGTTCTTC
NA	NA	TRBJ2-1	TRBV2	CASSAGRISYNEQFF	TGTGCCAGCAGCGCGGGACGGATATCCTACAATGAGCAGTTCTTC
NA	NA	TRBJ1-5	TRBV19	CASSAGFINSNQPQHF	TGTGCCAGTAGCGCAGGTTTCATAAATAGCAATCAGCCCCAGCATTTT
NA	NA	TRBJ1-1	TRBV4-1	CASSHQGRGNTEAFF	TGCGCCAGCAGCCATCAAGGCAGGGGAAACACTGAAGCTTTCTTT
NA	TRBD2	TRBJ2-7	TRBV7-2	CASSSLGTSGYEQYF	TGTGCCAGCAGCTCCCTAGGGACTAGCGGCTACGAGCAGTACTTC
once	TRBD1	TRBJ1-2	TRBV15	CATSRGTGVYGYTF	TGTGCCACCAGCAGAGGTACAGGGGTCTATGGCTACACCTTC
NA	NA	TRBJ2-1	TRBV5-1	CASSSRGRSSYNEQFF	TGCGCCAGCAGCTCGCGGGGACGTAGCTCCTACAATGAGCAGTTCTTC
NA	NA	TRBJ2-4	TRBV29-1	CSVLDPLAKNIQYF	TGCAGCGTCCTAGACCCTTTAGCCAAAAACATTCAGTACTTC
NA	NA	TRBJ2-1	TRBV2	CASRTTTSNEQFF	TGTGCCAGCAGGACGACTACCTCGAATGAGCAGTTCTTC
NA	TRBD1	TRBJ2-7	TRBV29-1	CSAVRDRDYEQYF	TGCAGCGCAGTCAGGGACAGGGACTACGAGCAGTACTTC